Following are 22 T cell receptor beta chains from one sample sequenced in a study of PD-L1 blockade in urothelial cancer. Time point here: pretreatment peripheral blood. Measured with immunoSEQ multiplex PCR; TCRdb has only the in-frame clones, and not every one. This sample has roughly 77,000 clones, with about four fifths found just once. Here the sequenced sample was PBMCs, taken around atezolizumab (anti-PD-L1) treatment. These receptors were collected from a woman aged 70 to 79 with urothelial cancer.

The V call is TRBV11-3, the J call TRBJ2-1; 8 nucleotides line up with TRBD2. J lost 2 bases, V lost 5 bases, and 5 bases had no gene match. CDR1 and CDR2 (germline): SGHNT, YENEEA. The CDR3 is 15 residues long. CDR3 in DNA: TGTGCCAGCAGCGTATCTAGCGGGCCCTACAATGAGCAGTTCTTC. Translated: CASSVSSGPYNEQFF.

This chain uses TRBV6-4 with TRBJ2-3; D gene unclear. From germline, CDR1 is MRHNA and CDR2 SNTAGT. Trimming cost V 6 bases and J 5 bases, with 12 bases left between them. This CDR3 comprises 13 residues. In DNA form, the CDR3 reads TGTGCCAGCAGCCCGCGGTCCCAAGATACGCAGTATTTT. Translation: CASSPRSQDTQYF.

This clone was observed a single time. The V call is TRBV4-2, the J call TRBJ2-5, with TRBD1 matching over 7 bases. The trim removed 1 base at V and 5 bases at J, leaving 4 bases unmatched. Germline V gene sequence: CDR1 LGHNA, CDR2 YNFKEQ. This CDR3 contains 14 residues. The CDR3 DNA reads TGTGCCAGCAGCCAAGTCGGGACAGTCGAGACCCAGTACTTC. Amino acids: CASSQVGTVETQYF.

The V gene is TRBV29-1, the J gene TRBJ1-2; 9 bases line up with TRBD1. CDR3 size: 12 residues. Germline-derived CDR1 and CDR2 are SQVTM and ANQGSEA. J was trimmed by 8 bases and V by 6 bases; bases with no gene match: 7. CDR3 nucleotide sequence: TGCAGCGTGCCGGGACAGGGTGGAGGCTACACCTTC. Its protein is CSVPGQGGGYTF.

The chain has TRBV5-4 and TRBJ2-7; D not resolved. The germline V and J ends were trimmed by 0 bases and 3 bases, with 10 bases remaining between them. This CDR3 has 14 amino acids. Germline lookup yields CDR1 SGHNT and CDR2 YYREEE (reference sequence). The DNA of the CDR3 is TGTGCCAGCAGCTTGGACAGCAACCGCTACGAGCAGTACTTC. It specifies CASSLDSNRYEQYF.

CDR3 sequence reads: CASSPKQGGSTEAFF. The DNA of the CDR3 is TGTGCCAGCAGCCCCAAACAGGGCGGAAGCACTGAAGCTTTCTTT. The chain has TRBV14 and TRBJ1-1; possible D gene TRBD1, 6 bases. The CDR3 runs to 15 residues. Germline assignment: CDR1 SGHDN and CDR2 FVKESK. V shed 4 bases and J shed 4 bases, with 16 bases lying between them.

The chain has TRBV7-9 and TRBJ2-7; D is unclear. V shed 5 bases and J shed 7 bases, with 9 bases lying between them. The germline gives CDR1 SEHNR, CDR2 FQNEAQ (reference sequence). This CDR3 comprises 11 residues. The CDR3 DNA reads as TGTGCCAGCAGCCCCCTCGGGGAGCAGTACTTC. This encodes CASSPLGEQYF. The variable domain in full, with the rest retrieved from reference TRBV7-9 and TRBJ2-7, is DTGVSQNPRHKITKRGQNVTFRCDPISEHNRLYWYRQTLGQGPEFLTYFQNEAQLEKSRLLSDRFSAERPKGSFSTLEIQRTEQGDSAMYLCASSPLGEQYFGPGTRLTVT.

V and J are TRBV6-5 and TRBJ2-3, with TRBD1 identical over 12 bases. V was clipped by 7 bases and J by 4 bases; unmatched bases: 6. The CDR3 covers 15 residues. From germline, CDR1 is MNHEY and CDR2 SVGAGI. CDR3 sequence reads: CASTGGQGASDTQYF. CDR3 sequence (DNA): TGTGCCAGCACCGGGGGACAGGGGGCTTCAGATACGCAGTATTTT.

The chain combines TRBV19 with TRBJ2-7; D is uncertain. From germline, CDR1 is LNHDA and CDR2 SQIVND (reference sequence). The CDR3 is made up of 11 amino acids. V was shortened by 5 bases and J by 4 bases, with 6 bases between the two germline ends. This chain's CDR3 is CASSDGYEQYF. The CDR3 nucleotides read TGTGCCAGTAGTGACGGGTACGAGCAGTACTTC.

This chain uses TRBV5-1 with TRBJ1-1; 7 bases line up with TRBD1. Germline assignment: CDR1 SGHRS and CDR2 YFSETQ. The V and J ends lost 5 bases and 3 bases, in that order; junction bases with no gene match: 10. The CDR3 is 15 residues long. The DNA of the CDR3 is TGCGCCAGCAGTAAACAGGGGTTTGCGGACACTGAAGCTTTCTTT. Translated, it gives CASSKQGFADTEAFF.

V is TRBV7-2 and J is TRBJ1-2; 8 nucleotides match TRBD1. The CDR3 is 14 residues long. The V gene's germline CDR1 is SGHTA and CDR2 FQGNSA. J lost 5 bases, V lost 2 bases, and 4 bases had no gene match. CDR3 DNA: TGTGCCAGCAGCTTAAACGGACAGGGTTATGGCTACACCTTC. This encodes CASSLNGQGYGYTF.

CDR3 amino acids: CASMTAYEQYF. CDR3 bases: TGTGCCAGTATGACAGCCTACGAGCAGTACTTC. This chain links TRBV6-5 with TRBJ2-7; TRBD1 is a possible D gene (5 bases). The CDR3 totals 11 residues. CDR1 and CDR2 (germline): MNHEY, SVGAGI. V was clipped by 9 bases and J by 2 bases, with 8 bases between them.

The chain carries TRBV5-1 and TRBJ2-7; TRBD2 aligns across 9 bases. V dropped 9 bases and J dropped 5; count of bases not matched to a gene: 12. The CDR3 runs 14 residues. Germline loops: CDR1 SGHRS, CDR2 YFSETQ. The CDR3, as DNA: TGCGCCACCGGCCGAGGACTAGCGTCGAACGAGCAGTACTTC. Translating it yields CATGRGLASNEQYF.

The rearrangement links TRBV30 to TRBJ2-5; a possible D gene is TRBD2 (5 bases). From germline, CDR1 is GTSNPN and CDR2 SVGIG (reference sequence). V was trimmed by 0 bases and J by 2 bases, leaving 10 bases between them. The length of the CDR3 is 14 residues. The CDR3 is CAWSVQTSQETQYF. In nucleotides, the CDR3 is TGTGCCTGGAGTGTACAAACTAGTCAAGAGACCCAGTACTTC.

This chain connects TRBV5-4 to TRBJ1-4; a weak D match, TRBD1 (5 bases). CDR1 SGHNT and CDR2 YYREEE come from the germline V gene (reference sequence). Trimming pared 4 bases from V and 0 bases from J, leaving 10 bases between. The CDR3 spans 15 residues. CDR3: CASSPDRSTNEKLFF. CDR3 nucleotide sequence: TGTGCCAGCAGCCCAGACAGATCAACTAATGAAAAACTGTTTTTT. Using reference TRBV5-4 and TRBJ1-4 for the parts outside the CDR3, the full variable domain is ETGVTQSPTHLIKTRGQQVTLRCSSQSGHNTVSWYQQALGQGPQFIFQYYREEENGRGNFPPRFSGLQFPNYSSELNVNALELDDSALYLCASSPDRSTNEKLFFGSGTQLSVL.

The chain couples TRBV11-2 to TRBJ1-1; 10 bases map to TRBD1. This CDR3 is 15 amino acids long. V shed 6 bases and J 4 bases; nucleotides not matched to a gene: 8. Germline V lookup: CDR1 SGHAT, CDR2 FQNNGV. Here the CDR3 DNA reads TGTGCCAGCAGGCGACAGGGGGCAGGGATCACTGAAGCTTTCTTT. Translating gives CASRRQGAGITEAFF.

The chain is built from TRBV5-1 and TRBJ2-3; 11 bases match TRBD2. The CDR3 runs 17 residues. CDR1 and CDR2 (germline): SGHRS, YFSETQ. Trimming at V came to 4 bases and at J to 3 bases, leaving 10 bases not matched to a gene. The CDR3 DNA sequence: TGCGCCAGCAGCCCCCAAGGCCGACTAGCGGGGACAGATACGCAGTATTTT. Its translation: CASSPQGRLAGTDTQYF.

This chain connects TRBV30 to TRBJ1-2; 11 nucleotides align to TRBD1. The V gene end was trimmed by 3 bases and the J gene end by 8 bases; junction bases not matched to a gene: 2. The CDR3 sequence is 12 residues long. Germline values: CDR1 GTSNPN, CDR2 SVGIG (reference sequence). DNA for the CDR3: TGTGCCTGGAGCGGGACAGGGGGAGGCTACACCTTC. This gives the protein CAWSGTGGGYTF. The variable domain in full, completed from reference TRBV30 and TRBJ1-2, reads SQTIHQWPATLVQPVGSPLSLECTVEGTSNPNLYWYRQAAGRGLQLLFYSVGIGQISSEVPQNLSASRPQDRQFILSSKKLLLSDSGFYLCAWSGTGGGYTFGSGTRLTVV.

The V gene is TRBV15, the J gene TRBJ2-1; TRBD1 agrees at 9 bases. J was trimmed by 2 bases and V by 0 bases; bases with no gene match: 5. The CDR3 spans 17 residues. Per germline, CDR1 LNHNV and CDR2 YYDKDF (reference sequence). The CDR3 nucleotides read TGTGCCACCAGCAGAGAAATCGGGACAGGGACCTACAATGAGCAGTTCTTC. Encoded protein: CATSREIGTGTYNEQFF.

The chain recombines TRBV5-1 with TRBJ2-5; 12 nucleotides agree with TRBD2. Germline CDR1 is SGHRS and CDR2 is YFSETQ. The CDR3 length is 16 residues. V lost 0 bases, J lost 4 bases, and 4 bases stayed unmatched. CDR3: CASSLVPTSGGETQYF. Here the CDR3 DNA reads TGCGCCAGCAGCTTGGTTCCGACTAGCGGGGGAGAGACCCAGTACTTC.

The count of this clone is one. The V and J genes are TRBV4-1 and TRBJ1-1; D remains ambiguous. This CDR3 comprises 16 residues. Germline-derived CDR1 and CDR2 are MGHRA and YSYEKL. V gave up 1 base and J gave up 6 bases, with 18 bases separating them. CDR3 nucleotide sequence: TGCGCCAGCAGCCAAGCCCAGTTTGGTGGAGTCCCTGAAGCTTTCTTT. This sequence encodes CASSQAQFGGVPEAFF.

The J gene is TRBJ2-7, the V gene TRBV5-1, with 9 bases identical to TRBD1. The length of the CDR3 is 17 residues. V dropped 1 base and J dropped 6; count of bases not matched to a gene: 14. CDR1 SGHRS and CDR2 YFSETQ come from the germline V gene. The CDR3 loop is CASSLSPSGQGMSEQYF. CDR3 bases: TGCGCCAGCAGCTTGTCCCCTTCGGGACAGGGCATGAGCGAGCAGTACTTC.